This T cell receptor (beta chain) was captured in a study of cytomegalovirus exposure and HLA in healthy donors. General observations from the study: A later analysis linked a missense DCLRE1C variant to TCR beta V- and J-gene trimming. Most sequenced TCRs were rare (though some public TCRs occurred in many donors).

The count of this clone is one. Its antigen is unidentified. There were likely unrecorded immune exposures, though donors were nominally healthy when sampled. Trimming at V came to 4 bases and at J to 4 bases, leaving 6 bases not matched to a gene. CDR3 size: 16 residues. Germline lookup yields CDR1 SGHVS and CDR2 FQNEAQ. The PCR made use of 60 Vbeta and 13 Jbeta primers. TCRdb keeps only in-frame clones here, not all; method: immunoSEQ multiplex PCR. The sample has approximately 120,000 clones; 74% are singletons. The chain uses TRBV7-8 and TRBJ2-2; 10 nucleotides agree with TRBD1. This TCR was recovered from a human donor in good health. The sample was PBMCs. CDR3 amino acids: CASSSFRTGGTGELFF. In DNA, the CDR3 is TGTGCCAGCAGCTCATTTAGGACAGGGGGCACCGGGGAGCTGTTTTTT.